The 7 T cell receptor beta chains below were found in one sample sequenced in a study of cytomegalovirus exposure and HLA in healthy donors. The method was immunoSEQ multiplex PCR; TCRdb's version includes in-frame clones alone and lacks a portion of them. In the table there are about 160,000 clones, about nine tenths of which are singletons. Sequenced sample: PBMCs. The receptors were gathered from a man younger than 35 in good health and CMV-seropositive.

Here the CDR3 DNA reads TGTGCCAGCAGCGTAGATAGAAATCAGCCCCAGCATTTT. Residues: CASSVDRNQPQHF. The gene calls are TRBV9 and TRBJ1-5; no clear D. From germline, CDR1 is SGDLS and CDR2 YYNGEE. Between the trimmed V and J ends, which lost 0 bases and 4 bases, there was a span of 5 bases. This CDR3 spans 13 amino acids.

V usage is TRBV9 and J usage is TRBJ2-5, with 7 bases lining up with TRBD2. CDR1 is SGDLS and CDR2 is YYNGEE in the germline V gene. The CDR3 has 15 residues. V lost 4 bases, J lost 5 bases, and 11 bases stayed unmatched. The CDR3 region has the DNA TGTGCCAGCAGCCCCGCTACTAGCGTGAGTGAGACCCAGTACTTC. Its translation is CASSPATSVSETQYF.

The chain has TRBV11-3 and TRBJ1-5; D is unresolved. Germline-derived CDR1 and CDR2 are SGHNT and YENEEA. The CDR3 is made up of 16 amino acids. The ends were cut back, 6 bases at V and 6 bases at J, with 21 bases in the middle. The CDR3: CASSLNPAPTFQPQHF. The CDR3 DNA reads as TGTGCCAGCAGTCTCAACCCAGCGCCGACCTTTCAGCCCCAGCATTTT. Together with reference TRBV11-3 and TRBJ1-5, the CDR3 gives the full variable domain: EAGVVQSPRYKIIEKKQPVAFWCNPISGHNTLYWYLQNLGQGPELLIRYENEEAVDDSQLPKDRFSAERLKGVDSTLKIQPAELGDSAVYLCASSLNPAPTFQPQHFGDGTRLSIL.

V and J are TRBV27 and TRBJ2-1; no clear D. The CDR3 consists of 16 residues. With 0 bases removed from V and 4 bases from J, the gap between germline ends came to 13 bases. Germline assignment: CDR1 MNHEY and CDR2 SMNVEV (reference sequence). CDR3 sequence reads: CASSLSQPAVYNEQFF. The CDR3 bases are TGTGCCAGCAGTTTATCCCAGCCGGCGGTTTACAATGAGCAGTTCTTC.

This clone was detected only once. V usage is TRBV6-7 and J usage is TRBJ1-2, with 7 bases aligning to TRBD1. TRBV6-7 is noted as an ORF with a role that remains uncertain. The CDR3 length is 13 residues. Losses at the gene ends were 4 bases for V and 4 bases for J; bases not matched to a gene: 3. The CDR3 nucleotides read TGTGCCAGCAGTTCGGACAGGAGCTATGGCTACACCTTC. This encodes CASSSDRSYGYTF.

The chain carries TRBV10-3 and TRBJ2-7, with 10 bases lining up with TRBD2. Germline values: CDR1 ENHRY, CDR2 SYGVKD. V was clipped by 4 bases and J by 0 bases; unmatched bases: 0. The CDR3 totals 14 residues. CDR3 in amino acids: CAISGTSGSYEQYF. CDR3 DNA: TGTGCCATCAGTGGGACTAGCGGCTCCTACGAGCAGTACTTC.

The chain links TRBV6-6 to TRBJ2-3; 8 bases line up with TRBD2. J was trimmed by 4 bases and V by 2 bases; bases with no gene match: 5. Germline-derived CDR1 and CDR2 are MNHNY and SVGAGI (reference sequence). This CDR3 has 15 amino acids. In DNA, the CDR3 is TGTGCCAGCAGTTACAGCGGGAGCGGCGCAGATACGCAGTATTTT. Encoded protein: CASSYSGSGADTQYF.